This T cell receptor (beta chain) appears in the sequencing data of a study of blood T cells in healthy people across ages. PCR was performed a second time for about 7 to 12 cycles using a sample-barcoded 5' primer and a J-beta primer mix. Every sample gave at least 3 million paired-end reads containing CDR3. TCRdb fed the 5' RACE reads into MiXCR, producing one record per CDR3 protein. The table includes approximately 1,000,000 distinct CDR3 sequences, around two fifths detected once. Trimming stripped 5 bases from V and 4 bases from J, with 22 bases between. CDR1 and CDR2 from the germline V gene are SNHLY and FYNNEI. The CDR3 is made up of 17 amino acids. The count of this clonotype is one. Its antigen is unknown. Study-wide results and limits: Among T cells, TCR beta diversity per million cells dropped roughly linearly as age rose.

Isolating PBMCs gave at least 6 million of these cells per sample. Extraction yielded at least 5 micrograms of total RNA per sample. Source material: blood. The chain has TRBV2 and TRBJ2-3; D tentatively fits TRBD1 or TRBD2 (6 bases each). The TCR originated in a young man in good health. CDR3 residues: CASSRNRDSLSADTQYF. The CDR3 nucleotides read TGTGCCAGCAGTAGAAACAGGGACTCCCTCTCCGCAGATACGCAGTATTTT.